This passage covers 17 T cell receptor beta chains from one sample sequenced in a study of blood T cell repertoires in COVID-19. Produced via immunoSEQ multiplex PCR; TCRdb's table is partial and in-frame only. The repertoire holds about 210,000 clones, 85% to 90% seen once, with 1.5% in the top ten. Sequencing was performed on peripheral blood. These receptor sequences come from a man aged 18 to 29 with active or convalescent COVID-19.

Remarks on this clone: In the same sample, other DNA sequences code for this CDR3. The V and J genes are TRBV12-3 or TRBV12-4 and TRBJ1-1; D remains unclear. The CDR3 runs 11 residues. V lost 3 bases to trimming and J lost 5 bases, with 4 bases between them. In DNA form, the CDR3 reads TGTGCCAGCAGTTTCGGTACTGAAGCTTTCTTT. It yields the protein CASSFGTEAFF.

This clone showed up just a few times. This chain uses TRBV25-1 with TRBJ1-2; no firm D call. The germline V gene has CDR1 MGHDK and CDR2 SYGVNS. This CDR3 is 12 amino acids long. Trimming cost V 8 bases and J 3 bases, with 10 bases left between them. DNA of the CDR3: TGTGCCAGCTACGACAAGCACTATGGCTACACCTTC. Amino acids: CASYDKHYGYTF.

The V and J genes are TRBV7-9 and TRBJ2-5; 11 positions agree with TRBD2. The CDR3 covers 18 residues. V lost 1 base and J lost 3; bases outside the gene matches: 10. Germline V gene sequence: CDR1 SEHNR, CDR2 FQNEAQ (reference sequence). In DNA form, the CDR3 reads TGTGCCAGCAGCTTAGTTCTCCTAGCGGGAGGCCGGGAAGAGACCCAGTACTTC. Its protein product is CASSLVLLAGGREETQYF.

The chain employs TRBV18 and TRBJ1-1; perhaps TRBD1 as D (5 bases). The CDR3 sequence is 12 residues long. Germline V gene data show CDR1 as KGHSH and CDR2 as LQKENI. V was trimmed by 2 bases and J by 7 bases, leaving 8 bases between them. The CDR3 DNA sequence: TGTGCCAGCTCACCAGGAGGGGATGAAGCTTTCTTT. Protein product: CASSPGGDEAFF.

V usage is TRBV10-1 and J usage is TRBJ1-4; the D is unclear. Germline-derived CDR1 and CDR2 are WNHNN and SYGVQD (reference sequence). The CDR3 contains 14 residues. Trimming stripped 2 bases from V and 10 bases from J, with 14 bases between. In DNA form, the CDR3 reads TGCGCCAGCAGTGAGGGTCAGGCGCCAGGAAAACTGTTTTTT. Translation: CASSEGQAPGKLFF.

The V and J genes are TRBV18 and TRBJ1-5, with a tentative D call TRBD1 (5 bases). The V end was cut by 5 bases, the J end by 3 bases, with 8 bases between. The CDR3 has 13 amino acids. Germline assignment: CDR1 KGHSH and CDR2 LQKENI. Here the CDR3 DNA reads TGTGCCAGCTCAGACAGTTTCAATCAGCCCCAGCATTTT. Amino acid sequence: CASSDSFNQPQHF.

This clone was counted a few times. The chain couples TRBV20-1 to TRBJ2-7, with 11 bases fitting TRBD2. The CDR3 is 15 residues long. The germline gives CDR1 DFQATT, CDR2 SNEGSKA (reference sequence). With 3 bases clipped from V and 4 bases from J, the junction kept 8 bases outside the gene matches. DNA of the CDR3: TGCAGTGCTAGTATCCCTAGCGGGGGGAGGTACGAGCAGTACTTC. Translated: CSASIPSGGRYEQYF.

V gene TRBV10-3 combines with J gene TRBJ1-2, with D possibly TRBD1 on 6 matching bases. Germline V gene sequence: CDR1 ENHRY, CDR2 SYGVKD. Trimming took off 3 bases at V and 5 bases at J, with 7 bases between the two ends. CDR3 size: 12 residues. In DNA form, the CDR3 reads TGTGCCATCAGTGAAGGACAGTATGGCTACACCTTC. Protein sequence: CAISEGQYGYTF.

This chain uses TRBV6-2 or TRBV6-3 with TRBJ2-1; tentative D call: TRBD2 (6 bases). V was pared by 6 bases and J by 1 base, with 16 bases between. Germline V lookup: CDR1 MNHEY, CDR2 SVGEGT. This CDR3 is 16 amino acids long. The CDR3 reads CASSGFNGGSYNEQFF. CDR3 in DNA: TGTGCCAGCAGCGGATTTAACGGGGGTTCCTACAATGAGCAGTTCTTC.

The chain combines TRBV27 with TRBJ1-2, with D perhaps TRBD1 (6 bases). The germline gives CDR1 MNHEY, CDR2 SMNVEV (reference sequence). The V and J ends lost 2 bases and 7 bases respectively, with 14 bases between them. The CDR3 sequence is 14 residues long. CDR3 nucleotide sequence: TGTGCCAGCAGTTTAGGGCAGGGGTTCGGTGGCTACACCTTC. Translation: CASSLGQGFGGYTF.

This chain links TRBV6-5 with TRBJ1-2; 10 bases match TRBD1. Germline V lookup: CDR1 MNHEY, CDR2 SVGAGI. The V segment lost 6 bases and the J segment 3 bases; nucleotides outside the gene matches: 4. CDR3 size: 14 residues. This CDR3 is CASRRQGADYGYTF. The CDR3 DNA follows: TGTGCCAGCAGACGACAGGGGGCCGACTATGGCTACACCTTC.

V usage is TRBV27 and J usage is TRBJ1-2; maybe TRBD1 (6 bases). The V end was cut by 0 bases, the J end by 2 bases, with 13 bases between. The CDR3 spans 16 residues. Per the germline V gene, CDR1 is MNHEY and CDR2 is SMNVEV (reference sequence). The CDR3 bases are TGTGCCAGCAGTTTATCCCTGAATGACAGGAACTATGGCTACACCTTC. Its translation is CASSLSLNDRNYGYTF.

This sequence joins TRBV9 and TRBJ1-1; D might be TRBD1 (6 bases). The V gene's germline CDR1 is SGDLS and CDR2 YYNGEE. The CDR3 contains 16 residues. Trimming stripped 2 bases from V and 4 bases from J, with 18 bases between. Here the CDR3 reads CASSVDVGAGATEAFF. The CDR3 region has the DNA TGTGCCAGCAGCGTTGACGTGGGGGCAGGGGCCACTGAAGCTTTCTTT.

This rearrangement joins TRBV12-5 to TRBJ1-2; the D gene is possibly TRBD1 (5 bases). The CDR3 is made up of 14 amino acids. V was pared by 6 bases and J by 4 bases, with 15 bases between. Per germline, CDR1 LGHNT and CDR2 FRNRAP. The CDR3 nucleotides read TGTGCTAGTGGCCTGGGGGGGTCGGCCTATGGCTACACCTTC. This encodes CASGLGGSAYGYTF.

This clone has more than one count but fewer than ten. The chain has TRBV6-2 or TRBV6-3 and TRBJ2-5; tentatively, D is TRBD2 (6 bases). This CDR3 contains 15 residues. Germline V lookup: CDR1 MNHEY, CDR2 SVGEGT. The V end lost 2 bases, the J end lost 5 bases, and 15 bases lay between the germline ends. The CDR3 sequence is CASSYAGSYGETQYF. DNA for the CDR3: TGTGCCAGCAGTTACGCCGGGAGTTATGGGGAGACCCAGTACTTC.

J is TRBJ1-3 and V is TRBV5-5; D unresolved. CDR3 length: 15 amino acids. Germline loops: CDR1 SGHKS, CDR2 YYEKEE (reference sequence). V was pared by 4 bases and J by 2 bases, with 13 bases between. The CDR3 loop is CASSPEAGTGNTIYF. DNA of the CDR3: TGTGCCAGCAGCCCGGAGGCGGGAACTGGAAACACCATATATTTT.

CDR3 nucleotides: TGTGCCAGCAGCCAAGCGGGAGCGTCCAACAATGAGCAGTTCTTC. Translation: CASSQAGASNNEQFF. The rearrangement joins TRBV3-1 (or the pseudogene TRBV3-2) to TRBJ2-1, with D possibly matching TRBD2 (6 bases). CDR3 length: 15 amino acids. CDR1 is LGHDT, CDR2 YNNKEL, per germline (reference sequence). V lost 1 base to trimming and J lost 5 bases, with 12 bases between them.